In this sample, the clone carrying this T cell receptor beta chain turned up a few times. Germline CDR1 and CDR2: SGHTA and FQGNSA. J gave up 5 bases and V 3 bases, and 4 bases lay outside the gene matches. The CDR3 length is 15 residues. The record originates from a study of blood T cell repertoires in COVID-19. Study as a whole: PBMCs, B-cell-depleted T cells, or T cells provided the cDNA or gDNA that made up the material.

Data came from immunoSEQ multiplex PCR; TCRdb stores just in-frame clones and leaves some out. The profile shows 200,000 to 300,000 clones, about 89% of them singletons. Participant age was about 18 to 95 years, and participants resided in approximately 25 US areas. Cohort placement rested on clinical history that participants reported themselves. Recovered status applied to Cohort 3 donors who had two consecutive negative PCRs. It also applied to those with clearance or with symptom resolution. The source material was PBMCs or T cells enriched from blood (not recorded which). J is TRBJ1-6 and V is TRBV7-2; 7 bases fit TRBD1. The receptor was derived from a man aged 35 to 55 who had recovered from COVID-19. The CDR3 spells CASSLRGQNNSPLHF. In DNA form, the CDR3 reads TGTGCCAGCAGCTTGAGGGGACAGAATAATTCACCCCTCCACTTT.